These T cell receptor beta chains were read from a single sample in a study of cytomegalovirus exposure and HLA in healthy donors. Assay: immunoSEQ multiplex PCR; the TCRdb copy retains only in-frame clones and omits some. The sample has 200,000 to 250,000 clones; roughly 91% are singletons. Sequencing used PBMCs. The receptors originated from a woman between 18 and 29 years old in good health and CMV-seronegative. CDR3s include the opening cysteine and the closing phenylalanine or tryptophan. Each record gives: V gene, CDR3 protein.

TRBV19 | CASSNQWTEYNYGYTF
TRBV6-5 | CASSYETVPTEAFF
TRBV4-3 | CASSLHRVPAYEQYF
TRBV5-1 | CASEPTAGGIYNEQFF
TRBV11-3 | CASRQGGGFEQFF
TRBV6-4 | CASRPGTGGSRNSPLHF
TRBV7-9 | CASSLATGGRRTEAFF
TRBV6-4 | CASSDSRLNTEAFF
TRBV7-6 | CASSLESVAQETQYF
TRBV11-2 | CASSAGTGVLQQYF
TRBV19 | CASSIGDRLNQPQHF
TRBV6-5 | CASGPKGAGNTIYF
TRBV5-5 | CASRSTSGSYEQYF
TRBV7-8 | CASSLVPRGLTNYGYTF
TRBV19 | CASRRTGTLFF
TRBV9 | CASSVQGFGYGYTF
TRBV21-1 | CASSPRRGTPPWATEAFF
TRBV7-7 | CASSRGLAGTTGELFF
TRBV19 | CASSPGRATYEQYF
TRBV6-4 | CASSDSRGLPMLF
TRBV9 | CASSAPRTSGRRGTDTQYF
TRBV9 | CASSVAWTANYGYTF
TRBV7-8 | CASSAQALSNYGYTF
TRBV19 | CASSTLRGIAEAFF
TRBV11-2 | CASRPMSSGNTIYF
TRBV5-4 | CASSLPRPMGTQYF
TRBV7-2 | CASSPWGLAGSEQYF
TRBV5-1 | CASSLLFGSSYNEQFF
TRBV4-3 | CASSQDRSSGGLNTGELFF
TRBV27 | CASSFLRDRGHNEQFF
TRBV5-1 | CASSFRLAEETQYF
TRBV11-3 | CASSLGDRGQNTEAFF
TRBV10-1 | CATKQAGSTDTQYF
TRBV27 | CASSLSWTNTYEQYF
TRBV18 | CASSPTTDYGYTF
TRBV7-9 | CASSQQSLAGAYTGELFF
TRBV4-1 | CASRRQGRTGELFF
TRBV5-1 | CASSLGAPRNTEAFF
TRBV7-6 | CASSTQGNNSPLHF
TRBV2 | CASSEDARGMYEQYF
TRBV7-8 | CASSPFSGPLGGNTIYF
TRBV5-8 | CASSWDRLNEQFF
TRBV2 | CASSERTGPTEAFF
TRBV14 | CASSHLAGGPDTQYF
TRBV2 | CATTLAAKNTGELFF
TRBV5-4 | CASSLSRYPTLSEAFF
TRBV5-4 | CASSFSGTGIYEQYF
TRBV6-5 | CASSAPGQGFQEQYF